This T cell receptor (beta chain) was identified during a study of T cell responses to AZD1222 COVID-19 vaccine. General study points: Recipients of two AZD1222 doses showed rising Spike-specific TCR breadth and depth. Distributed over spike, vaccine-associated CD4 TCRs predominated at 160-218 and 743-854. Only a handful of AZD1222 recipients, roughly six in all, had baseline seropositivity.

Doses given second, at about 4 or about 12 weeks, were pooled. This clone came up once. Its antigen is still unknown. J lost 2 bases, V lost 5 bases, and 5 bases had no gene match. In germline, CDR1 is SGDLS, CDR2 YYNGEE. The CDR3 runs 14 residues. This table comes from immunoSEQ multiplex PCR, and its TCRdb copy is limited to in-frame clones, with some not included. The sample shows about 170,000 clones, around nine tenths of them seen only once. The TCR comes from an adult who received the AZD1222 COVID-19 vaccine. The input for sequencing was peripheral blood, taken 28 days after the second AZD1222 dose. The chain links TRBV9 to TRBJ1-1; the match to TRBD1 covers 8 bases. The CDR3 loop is CASSRTGQNTEAFF. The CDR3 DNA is TGTGCCAGCAGTCGGACAGGGCAAAACACTGAAGCTTTCTTT.